This TCR beta chain was observed in a study of control samples from healthy donors and cancer patients. Sequenced by immunoSEQ multiplex PCR; TCRdb stores in-frame clones only, minus some. The sample records about 160,000 clones, 96% being singletons. The CDR3 is 11 amino acids. CDR1 and CDR2 (germline): MNHEY, SMNVEV (reference sequence). V was pared by 5 bases and J by 3 bases, with 3 bases between. V usage is TRBV27 and J usage is TRBJ2-3; D unclear. Material: blood. This TCR was sampled from a woman in her 30s in good health. DNA of the CDR3: TGTGCCAGCAGTAGGACAGATACGCAGTATTTT. Translation gives CASSRTDTQYF.